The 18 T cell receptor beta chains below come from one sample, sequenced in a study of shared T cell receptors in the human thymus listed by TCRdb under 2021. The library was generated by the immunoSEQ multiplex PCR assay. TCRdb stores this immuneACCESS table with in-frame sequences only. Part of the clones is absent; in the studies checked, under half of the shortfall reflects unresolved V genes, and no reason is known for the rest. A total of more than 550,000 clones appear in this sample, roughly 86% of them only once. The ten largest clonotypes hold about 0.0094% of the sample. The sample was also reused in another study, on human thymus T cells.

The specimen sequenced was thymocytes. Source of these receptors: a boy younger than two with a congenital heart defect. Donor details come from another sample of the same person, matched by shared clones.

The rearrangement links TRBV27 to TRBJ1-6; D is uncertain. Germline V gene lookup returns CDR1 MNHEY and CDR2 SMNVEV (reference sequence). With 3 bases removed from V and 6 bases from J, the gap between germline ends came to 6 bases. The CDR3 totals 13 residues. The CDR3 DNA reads TGTGCCAGCAGTTTTGAGGGTAATTCACCCCTCCACTTT. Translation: CASSFEGNSPLHF.

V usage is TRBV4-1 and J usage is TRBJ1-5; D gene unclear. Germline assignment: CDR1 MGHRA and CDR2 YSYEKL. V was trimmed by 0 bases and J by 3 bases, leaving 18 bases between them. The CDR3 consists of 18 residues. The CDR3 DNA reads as TGCGCCAGCAGCCAAGAGGGTAAGGAGATCGGTGCCAATCAGCCCCAGCATTTT. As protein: CASSQEGKEIGANQPQHF.

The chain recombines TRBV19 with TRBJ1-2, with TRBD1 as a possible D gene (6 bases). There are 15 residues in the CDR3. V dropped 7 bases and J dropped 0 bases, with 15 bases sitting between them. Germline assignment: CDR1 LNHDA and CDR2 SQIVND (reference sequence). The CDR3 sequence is CASTPGTTPNYGYTF. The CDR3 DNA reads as TGTGCCAGTACCCCCGGGACAACCCCTAACTATGGCTACACCTTC.

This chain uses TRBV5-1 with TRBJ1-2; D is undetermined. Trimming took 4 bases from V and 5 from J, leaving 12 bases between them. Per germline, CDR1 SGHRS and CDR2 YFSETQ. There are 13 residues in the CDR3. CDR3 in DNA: TGCGCCAGCAGCGATCCCGGGAGGTATGGCTACACCTTC. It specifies CASSDPGRYGYTF.

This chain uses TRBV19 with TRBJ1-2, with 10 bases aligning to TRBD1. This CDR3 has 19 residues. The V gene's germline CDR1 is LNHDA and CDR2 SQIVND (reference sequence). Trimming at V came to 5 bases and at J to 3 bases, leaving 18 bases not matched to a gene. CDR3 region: CASSLPPRDRGVPYYGYTF. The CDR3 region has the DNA TGTGCCAGTAGTCTACCACCCCGGGACAGGGGTGTCCCTTACTATGGCTACACCTTC. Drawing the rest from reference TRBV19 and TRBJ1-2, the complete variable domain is DGGITQSPKYLFRKEGQNVTLSCEQNLNHDAMYWYRQDPGQGLRLIYYSQIVNDFQKGDIAEGYSVSREKKESFPLTVTSAQKNPTAFYLCASSLPPRDRGVPYYGYTFGSGTRLTVV.

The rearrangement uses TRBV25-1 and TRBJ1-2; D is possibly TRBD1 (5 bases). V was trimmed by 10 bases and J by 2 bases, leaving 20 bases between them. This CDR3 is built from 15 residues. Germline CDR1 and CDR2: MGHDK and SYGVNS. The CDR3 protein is CATSPAGPFNYGYTF. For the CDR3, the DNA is TGTGCCACCTCCCCGGCAGGGCCCTTCAACTATGGCTACACCTTC.

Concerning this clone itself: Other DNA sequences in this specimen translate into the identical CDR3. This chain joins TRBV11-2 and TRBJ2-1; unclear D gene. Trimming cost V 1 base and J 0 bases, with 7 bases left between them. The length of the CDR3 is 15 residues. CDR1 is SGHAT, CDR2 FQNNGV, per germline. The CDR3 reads CASSLALSSYNEQFF. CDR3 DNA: TGTGCCAGCAGCTTAGCGCTAAGCTCCTACAATGAGCAGTTCTTC.

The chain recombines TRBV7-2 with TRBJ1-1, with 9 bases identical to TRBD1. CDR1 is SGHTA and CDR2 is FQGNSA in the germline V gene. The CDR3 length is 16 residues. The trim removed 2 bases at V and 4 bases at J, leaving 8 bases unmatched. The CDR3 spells CASSLIGTGLGTEAFF. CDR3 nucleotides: TGTGCCAGCAGCTTAATTGGGACAGGGTTAGGCACTGAAGCTTTCTTT.

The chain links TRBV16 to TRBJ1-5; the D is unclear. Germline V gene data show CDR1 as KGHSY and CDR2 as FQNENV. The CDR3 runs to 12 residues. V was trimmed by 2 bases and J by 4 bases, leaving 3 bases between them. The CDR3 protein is CASSQPNQPQHF. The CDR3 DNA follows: TGTGCCAGCAGCCAACCGAATCAGCCCCAGCATTTT. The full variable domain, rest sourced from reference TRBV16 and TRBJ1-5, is GEEVAQTPKHLVRGEGQKAKLYCAPIKGHSYVFWYQQVLKNEFKFLISFQNENVFDETGMPKERFSAKCLPNSPCSLEIQATKLEDSAVYFCASSQPNQPQHFGDGTRLSIL.

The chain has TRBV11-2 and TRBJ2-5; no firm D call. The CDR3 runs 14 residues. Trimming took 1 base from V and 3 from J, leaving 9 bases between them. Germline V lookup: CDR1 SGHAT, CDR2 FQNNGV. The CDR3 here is CASSLVLQKETQYF. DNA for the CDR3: TGTGCCAGCAGCTTAGTGCTGCAGAAAGAGACCCAGTACTTC.

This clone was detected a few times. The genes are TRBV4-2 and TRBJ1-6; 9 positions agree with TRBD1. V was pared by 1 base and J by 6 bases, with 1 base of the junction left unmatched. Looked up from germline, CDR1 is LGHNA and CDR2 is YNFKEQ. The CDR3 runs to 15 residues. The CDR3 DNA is TGTGCCAGCAGCCAAGGACAGGGGGGTAATTCACCCCTCCACTTT. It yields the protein CASSQGQGGNSPLHF.

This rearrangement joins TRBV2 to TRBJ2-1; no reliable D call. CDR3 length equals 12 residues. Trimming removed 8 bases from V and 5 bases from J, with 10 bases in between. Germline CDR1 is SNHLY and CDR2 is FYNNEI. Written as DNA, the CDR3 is TGTGCCAGCGAGAGTAGAAACAATGAGCAGTTCTTC. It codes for CASESRNNEQFF. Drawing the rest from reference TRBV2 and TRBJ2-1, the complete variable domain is EPEVTQTPSHQVTQMGQEVILRCVPISNHLYFYWYRQILGQKVEFLVSFYNNEISEKSEIFDDQFSVERPDGSNFTLKIRSTKLEDSAMYFCASESRNNEQFFGPGTRLTVL.

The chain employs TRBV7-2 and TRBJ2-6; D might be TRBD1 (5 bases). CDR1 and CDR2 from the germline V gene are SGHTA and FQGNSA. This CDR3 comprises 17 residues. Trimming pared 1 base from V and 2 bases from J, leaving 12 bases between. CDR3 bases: TGTGCCAGCAGCTTAGGACAGACCGCGGCTGGGGCCAACGTCCTGACTTTC. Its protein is CASSLGQTAAGANVLTF. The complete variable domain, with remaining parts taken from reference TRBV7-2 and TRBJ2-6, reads GAGVSQSPSNKVTEKGKDVELRCDPISGHTALYWYRQSLGQGLEFLIYFQGNSAPDKSGLPSDRFSAERTGGSVSTLTIQRTQQEDSAVYLCASSLGQTAAGANVLTFGAGSRLTVL.

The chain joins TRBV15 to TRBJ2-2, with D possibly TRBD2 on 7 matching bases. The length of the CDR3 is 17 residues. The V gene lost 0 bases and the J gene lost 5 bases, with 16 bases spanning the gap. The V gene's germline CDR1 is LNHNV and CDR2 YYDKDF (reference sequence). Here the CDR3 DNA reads TGTGCCACCAGCAGAGATTGGGAGGGGGGCTTAACCGGGGAGCTGTTTTTT. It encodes CATSRDWEGGLTGELFF.

This chain's CDR3 is CASSPTSGGPCTDTQYF. The CDR3 region has the DNA TGCGCCAGCAGCCCCACTAGCGGGGGGCCGTGCACAGATACGCAGTATTTT. V and J are TRBV4-1 and TRBJ2-3; the match to TRBD2 covers 12 bases. V shed 4 bases and J 1 base; nucleotides not matched to a gene: 6. From germline, CDR1 is MGHRA and CDR2 YSYEKL. The length of the CDR3 is 17 residues.

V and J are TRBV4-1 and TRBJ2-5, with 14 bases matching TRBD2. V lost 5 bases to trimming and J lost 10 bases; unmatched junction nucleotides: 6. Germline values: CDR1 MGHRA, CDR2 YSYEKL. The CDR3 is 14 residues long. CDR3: CASSATSGGADQYF. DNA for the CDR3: TGCGCCAGCAGCGCGACTAGCGGGGGGGCAGACCAGTACTTC.

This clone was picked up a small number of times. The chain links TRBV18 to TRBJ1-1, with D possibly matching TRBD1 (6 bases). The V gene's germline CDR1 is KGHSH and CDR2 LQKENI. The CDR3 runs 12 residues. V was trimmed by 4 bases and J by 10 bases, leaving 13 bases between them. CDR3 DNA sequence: TGTGCCAGCTCACTTACAGGGAATCGAGCTTTCTTT. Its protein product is CASSLTGNRAFF.

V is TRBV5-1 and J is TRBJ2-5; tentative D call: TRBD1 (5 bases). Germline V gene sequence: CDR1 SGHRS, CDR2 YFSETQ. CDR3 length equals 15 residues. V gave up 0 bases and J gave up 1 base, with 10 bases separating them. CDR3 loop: CASSLAGLGQETQYF. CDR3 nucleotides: TGCGCCAGCAGCTTGGCAGGGCTGGGCCAAGAGACCCAGTACTTC.